The 23 T cell receptor beta chains presented below share a single source sample, sequenced in a study of Tregs in tolerant kidney transplant recipients. Measured with immunoSEQ multiplex PCR; TCRdb has only the in-frame clones, and not every one. In total, the table holds about 23,000 clones. Mixed chimerism was transient after nonmyeloablative marrow transplants from related graft donors. Source: CD4+ T cells from blood (PBMCs), taken 6 months after the transplant. These receptors all come from a human patient who received a combined kidney and bone marrow transplant. Some T cells may be provided by the graft donor.

In the case of this clone: The CDR3 extends 3 residues past the end of the read, so its final part is completed from the germline J gene. The chain employs TRBV10-3 and TRBJ2-1, with TRBD2 identical over 12 bases. Trimming took 4 bases from V and 8 from J; bases not matched to a gene: 3. The CDR3 covers 14 residues. Looked up from germline, CDR1 is ENHRY and CDR2 is SYGVKD. The sequenced CDR3 bases are TGTGCCATCAGTGGGACTAGCGGGGTTGATGAG. Its translation is CAISGTSGVDE. In full, the CDR3 is CAISGTSGVDEQFF.

The CDR3 DNA, read in part, is TGCGCCAGCAGCGCCGGGGGGGCGTTAGATACG. Amino acid sequence: CASSAGGALDT. The whole CDR3 protein is CASSAGGALDTQYF. This chain uses TRBV5-1 with TRBJ2-3, with 8 positions matching TRBD2. The sequence runs out 3 residues before the end of the CDR3; the remainder is reconstructed from the germline J gene. Germline CDR1 SGHRS, CDR2 YFSETQ. The CDR3 extends over 14 amino acids. The J segment lost 5 bases and the V segment lost 4 bases, leaving 6 bases of the junction unmatched.

A word on this clone: The CDR3 end lies 3 residues beyond the end of the read and is filled in from the germline J gene. This sequence joins TRBV20-1 and TRBJ2-7; D perhaps matches TRBD2 (5 bases). This CDR3 is 15 amino acids long. V was shortened by 6 bases and J by 0 bases, with 18 bases between the two germline ends. CDR1 is DFQATT, CDR2 SNEGSKA, per germline (reference sequence). Partial CDR3 DNA: TGCAGTGCCCAGGACGGCGGGTCCGCCTCCTACGAG. Amino acid sequence: CSAQDGGSASYE. The whole CDR3 reads CSAQDGGSASYEQYF.

A note on this clone: The CDR3 goes on 3 residues after the read ends, and that part is filled in from the germline J gene. V and J are TRBV5-1 and TRBJ1-2; 9 positions match TRBD1. The V gene end was trimmed by 0 bases and the J gene end by 4 bases; junction bases not matched to a gene: 4. This CDR3 has 15 amino acids. The V gene's germline CDR1 is SGHRS and CDR2 YFSETQ. The CDR3 sequence is CASSLEGQGLYGYTF. The DNA read from the CDR3 is TGCGCCAGCAGCTTGGAGGGACAGGGCCTCTATGGC.

This CDR3 is CSVAPMAGAYNEQFF. The CDR3 bases that were read are TGCAGCGTTGCCCCAATGGCGGGGGCCTACAATGAG. The chain uses TRBV29-1 and TRBJ2-1; 7 positions agree with TRBD2. The missing CDR3 end, 3 residues past where the read stops, is filled in from the germline J gene. This CDR3 has 15 amino acids. With 4 bases clipped from V and 2 bases from J, the junction kept 8 bases outside the gene matches. Germline V CDR1 and CDR2: SQVTM, ANQGSEA.

As concerns this clone: The missing CDR3 end, 3 residues past where the read stops, is filled in from the germline J gene. This chain uses TRBV6-1 with TRBJ2-7; 7 positions agree with TRBD1. The CDR3 extends over 13 amino acids. Germline trimming cut 3 bases from V and 3 bases from J; bases unmatched to any gene: 2. CDR1 and CDR2 (germline): MNHNS, SASEGT. The part of the CDR3 DNA that was read is TGTGCCAGCAGTGACAGGACAGGCTACGAG. Translating it yields CASSDRTGYE. The entire CDR3 sequence reads CASSDRTGYEQYF.

The CDR3: CSAKFGTGYGYTF. CDR3 bases read: TGCAGTGCTAAGTTCGGGACAGGGTACGGC. The chain couples TRBV20-1 to TRBJ1-2, with TRBD1 matching 9 bases. The CDR3 extends 3 residues past the end of the read, so its final part is completed from the germline J gene. The CDR3 totals 13 residues. Germline V gives CDR1 DFQATT, CDR2 SNEGSKA (reference sequence).

Its frequency marks this clone as large (0.1 to 1%). The read ends 3 residues shy of where the CDR3 ends; the end is completed using the germline J gene. Other DNA sequences of this sample code for an identical CDR3. The rearrangement joins TRBV18 to TRBJ1-5; 9 nucleotides align to TRBD1. This CDR3 region has 15 residues. The germline V gene encodes CDR1 KGHSH and CDR2 LQKENI. V shed 3 bases and J 2 bases; nucleotides not matched to a gene: 2. The sequenced CDR3 bases are TGTGCCAGCTCACCGGACAGGGGAGGCAATCAGCCC. Its protein is CASSPDRGGNQP. The complete CDR3 protein is CASSPDRGGNQPQHF. Using reference TRBV18 and TRBJ1-5 for the parts outside the CDR3, the full variable domain is NAGVMQNPRHLVRRRGQEARLRCSPMKGHSHVYWYRQLPEEGLKFMVYLQKENIIDESGMPKERFSAEFPKEGPSILRIQQVVRGDSAAYFCASSPDRGGNQPQHFGDGTRLSIL.

Remarks on this clone: The observed sequence ends 3 residues before the CDR3 terminus, with the missing tail filled in from the germline J gene. V gene TRBV7-2 combines with J gene TRBJ2-7; TRBD2 matches at 7 bases. The germline V gene encodes CDR1 SGHTA and CDR2 FQGNSA. Losses at the gene ends were 2 bases for V and 3 bases for J; bases not matched to a gene: 7. The CDR3 length is 15 residues. CDR3 loop: CASSLWGGGSYEQYF. Partial CDR3 DNA: TGTGCCAGCAGCTTATGGGGGGGAGGGAGCTACGAG.

With regard to this clone: The CDR3 end falls 3 residues outside the read, so it is completed with the germline J gene. V usage is TRBV2 and J usage is TRBJ2-7; 10 bases line up with TRBD1. The germline V gene has CDR1 SNHLY and CDR2 FYNNEI. The CDR3 totals 13 residues. V was clipped by 7 bases and J by 5 bases; unmatched bases: 5. CDR3 DNA (partial): TGTGCCAGCACCCTGGGACAGGGGAACGAG. As protein: CASTLGQGNE. The whole CDR3 protein is CASTLGQGNEQYF.

This clone is deemed medium-sized (0.01 to 0.1%) by its frequency. The CDR3 end falls 3 residues outside the read, so it is completed with the germline J gene. The J gene is TRBJ2-3, the V gene TRBV7-6; 8 bases are a match to TRBD2. J gave up 3 bases and V 5 bases, and 4 bases lay outside the gene matches. CDR3 length: 14 residues. Germline CDR1 is SGHVS and CDR2 is FNYEAQ. CDR3 DNA (partial): TGTGCCAGCAGCCCCCGCGGGAGGACAGATACG. Its translation is CASSPRGRTDT. The CDR3, in full, reads CASSPRGRTDTQYF.

Details on this clone: The read finishes 3 residues shy of the CDR3 end, and the germline J gene is used to complete it. The gene calls are TRBV7-2 and TRBJ2-1; 14 bases match TRBD2. Germline trimming cut 4 bases from V and 6 bases from J; bases unmatched to any gene: 2. The CDR3 spans 15 residues. Germline lookup yields CDR1 SGHTA and CDR2 FQGNSA. Partial CDR3 DNA: TGTGCCAGCAGCTCGGGACTAGCGGGGGTCAATGAG. Translation gives CASSSGLAGVNE. The CDR3 in full is CASSSGLAGVNEQFF.

Turning to this clone: The read ends 3 residues before the CDR3 terminus; that terminus is restored from the germline J gene. The chain combines TRBV12-5 with TRBJ1-1, with D possibly matching TRBD1 (5 bases). The CDR3 length is 17 residues. The V gene lost 1 base and the J gene lost 4 bases, with 19 bases spanning the gap. Germline values: CDR1 LGHNT, CDR2 FRNRAP. CDR3 DNA, as far as it was read: TGTGCTAGTGGTTTGGAGGAGTATGGGGGGATGGTCACTGAA. Translating it yields CASGLEEYGGMVTE. The entire CDR3 sequence reads CASGLEEYGGMVTEAFF.

Here the CDR3 reads CASSPKQGVAYEQYF. The DNA read from the CDR3 is TGTGCCAGCTCACCAAAACAGGGGGTCGCCTACGAG. The chain has TRBV18 and TRBJ2-7, with 8 bases identical to TRBD1. Read data end 3 residues before the CDR3 end; the end is taken from the germline J gene. The CDR3 loop spans 15 amino acids. The V segment lost 2 bases and the J segment 2 bases; nucleotides outside the gene matches: 5. Per the germline V gene, CDR1 is KGHSH and CDR2 is LQKENI.

Turning to this clone: Read sequence stops 3 residues before the CDR3 end, and the germline J gene provides the missing end. The J gene is TRBJ1-1, the V gene TRBV18; D unresolved. This CDR3 region has 15 residues. The V end lost 4 bases, the J end lost 0 bases, and 12 bases lay between the germline ends. CDR1 and CDR2 from the germline V gene are KGHSH and LQKENI. The sequenced part of the CDR3 DNA is TGTGCCAGCTCACTCCGCTCACTGATGAACACTGAA. It is translated as CASSLRSLMNTE. The entire CDR3 protein reads CASSLRSLMNTEAFF.

Regarding this clone: The read gets to within 3 residues of the CDR3 end, and the germline J gene fills in the rest. This chain uses TRBV28 with TRBJ2-7; D uncertain. V was clipped by 2 bases and J by 5 bases, with 7 bases between them. There are 12 residues in the CDR3. Germline V gene sequence: CDR1 MDHEN, CDR2 SYDVKM. The CDR3 sequence is CASSLRAHEQYF. Partial CDR3 DNA: TGTGCCAGCAGTTTACGAGCACACGAG.

Turning to this clone: With the read ending 3 residues before the CDR3 end, the germline J gene is used to fill in that end. V usage is TRBV7-6 and J usage is TRBJ1-1; TRBD1 might be the D (6 bases). The V end was cut by 1 base, the J end by 3 bases, with 6 bases between. Per germline, CDR1 SGHVS and CDR2 FNYEAQ. The CDR3 consists of 13 residues. The CDR3 loop is CASSLGGHTEAFF. CDR3 bases read: TGTGCCAGCAGCTTAGGGGGGCACACTGAA.

Note on this clone: Germline and junction disagree at one end, which may indicate a read error. The read halts 3 residues ahead of the CDR3 end, with the missing end drawn from the germline J gene. The V and J genes are TRBV5-4 and TRBJ1-1; the match to TRBD1 covers 9 bases. The CDR3 has 14 residues. The V gene's germline CDR1 is SGHNT and CDR2 YYREEE (reference sequence). CDR3 sequence reads: CASTLGQGNTEAFF. CDR3 DNA, as far as it was read: TGTGCCAGCACCTTGGGACAGGGGAACACTGAA.

In regard to this clone: The read finishes 3 residues shy of the CDR3 end, and the germline J gene is used to complete it. This chain uses TRBV5-1 with TRBJ2-5, with TRBD2 identical over 9 bases. J lost 4 bases, V lost 7 bases, and 8 bases had no gene match. This CDR3 has 14 amino acids. Germline CDR1 and CDR2: SGHRS and YFSETQ. The part of the CDR3 DNA that was read is TGCGCCAGCCTCCCCGGGACTAGCAGAGAGACC. Encoded protein: CASLPGTSRET. The CDR3 in full is CASLPGTSRETQYF.

Comment on this clone: The read ends 3 residues shy of where the CDR3 ends; the end is completed using the germline J gene. V is TRBV5-1 and J is TRBJ2-7; 9 positions agree with TRBD1. This CDR3 spans 14 amino acids. The V gene end was trimmed by 4 bases and the J gene end by 3 bases; junction bases not matched to a gene: 5. Germline loops: CDR1 SGHRS, CDR2 YFSETQ. CDR3 DNA (partial): TGCGCCAGCAGCCCCGGACAGGGGATCTACGAG. This codes for CASSPGQGIYE. The full CDR3 sequence reads CASSPGQGIYEQYF.

A word on this clone: The read is 3 residues too short to cover the CDR3 end, so that end is filled in from the germline J gene. The V gene is TRBV7-2, the J gene TRBJ2-1; no clear D. Per germline, CDR1 SGHTA and CDR2 FQGNSA. CDR3 length: 14 amino acids. The germline V and J ends were trimmed by 5 bases and 8 bases, with 16 bases remaining between them. The CDR3 sequence is CASSQAHLIDEQFF. The CDR3 bases that were read are TGTGCCAGCAGCCAGGCCCACCTCATAGATGAG.

A word on this clone: The CDR3 is cut off 3 residues early in the read; its end comes from the germline J gene. V usage is TRBV10-3 and J usage is TRBJ1-2; the D gene is possibly TRBD1 (6 bases). The CDR3 is made up of 14 amino acids. The ends were cut back, 5 bases at V and 7 bases at J, with 17 bases in the middle. The germline CDR1 and CDR2 sequences are ENHRY and SYGVKD. The sequenced part of the CDR3 DNA is TGTGCCATCAGTCTAGGGGGTACGACATTTGGC. Amino acid sequence: CAISLGGTTFG. The CDR3 as a whole reads CAISLGGTTFGYTF.

CDR3 DNA, as far as it was read: TGCAGCGCGACTGTGTACGGTGAG. It yields the protein CSATVYGE. The full CDR3 reads CSATVYGEQFF. The rearrangement uses TRBV29-1 and TRBJ2-1; D is undetermined. The sequenced fragment ends 3 residues before the CDR3 boundary, so the rest is inferred from the germline J gene. CDR1 and CDR2 from the germline V gene are SQVTM and ANQGSEA. The CDR3 runs 11 residues. The germline V and J ends were trimmed by 7 bases and 9 bases, with 13 bases remaining between them.